These 26 T cell receptor beta chains originate from one sample sequenced in a study of vaccination effects on CD4 cells after COVID-19. Viral peptide pool expansion of antigen-specific CD4+ T cells preceded sequencing in the ViraFEST assay. Cultured cells yielded isolated CD4+ T cells after nine to ten days. Having tested negative for nucleocapsid antibodies, the vaccine recipients showed no prior SARS-CoV-2 infection. The antigens for these receptors are not known. Method: immunoSEQ multiplex PCR; TCRdb's copy keeps in-frame clones and lacks some. The data contain 55,000 to 75,000 clones, about 72% of them singletons. Sequencing was performed on CD4+ T cells from PBMCs cultured with HCoV-NL63 spike peptides, taken before COVID-19 vaccination. The source is a human donor who received a COVID-19 vaccine.

This rearrangement joins TRBV2 to TRBJ2-1; D is possibly TRBD1 or TRBD2 (5 bases each). Looked up from germline, CDR1 is SNHLY and CDR2 is FYNNEI. Trimming removed 5 bases from V and 5 bases from J, with 19 bases in between. This CDR3 contains 16 residues. The CDR3 spells CASSSRDAQGNNEQFF. The CDR3 nucleotides are TGTGCCAGCAGTTCCCGGGACGCCCAGGGCAACAATGAGCAGTTCTTC.

This clone came up a few times. The V call is TRBV10-1, the J call TRBJ1-1; 8 positions match TRBD1. J was trimmed by 1 base and V by 2 bases; bases with no gene match: 3. The CDR3 is 15 amino acids. Germline assignment: CDR1 WNHNN and CDR2 SYGVQD (reference sequence). The chain's CDR3 is CASSERTGKNTEAFF. In DNA, the CDR3 is TGCGCCAGCAGTGAGAGGACAGGGAAGAACACTGAAGCTTTCTTT.

The J gene is TRBJ2-6, the V gene TRBV9; D perhaps matches TRBD1 (6 bases). CDR1 and CDR2 (germline): SGDLS, YYNGEE. This CDR3 comprises 17 residues. Trimming cost V 0 bases and J 0 bases, with 10 bases left between them. The CDR3 here is CASSVDRARSGANVLTF. DNA for the CDR3: TGTGCCAGCAGCGTAGACAGGGCCCGCTCTGGGGCCAACGTCCTGACTTTC.

J is TRBJ1-2 and V is TRBV6-2 or TRBV6-3; D ambiguous. The CDR3 totals 14 residues. Germline-derived CDR1 and CDR2 are MNHEY and SVGEGT. The V end lost 1 base, the J end lost 4 bases, and 10 bases lay between the germline ends. CDR3 residues: CASSYFSSTYGYTF. As DNA, the CDR3 is TGTGCCAGCAGTTACTTCTCTTCCACCTATGGCTACACCTTC.

V is TRBV6-5 and J is TRBJ1-5; maybe TRBD1 (5 bases). This CDR3 region has 14 residues. The V end was cut by 8 bases, the J end by 9 bases, with 20 bases between. Germline values: CDR1 MNHEY, CDR2 SVGAGI. CDR3 protein: CASGGGLHNTPQHF. In DNA, the CDR3 is TGTGCCAGCGGGGGAGGACTGCATAATACGCCCCAGCATTTT.

This chain joins TRBV7-2 and TRBJ1-2; no reliable D call. The V end lost 5 bases, the J end lost 0 bases, and 13 bases lay between the germline ends. The CDR3 runs to 15 residues. The V gene's germline CDR1 is SGHTA and CDR2 FQGNSA. CDR3 sequence reads: CASSPSSGTNYGYTF. The CDR3 DNA reads as TGTGCCAGCAGCCCGTCTTCGGGGACTAACTATGGCTACACCTTC.

V usage is TRBV4-1 and J usage is TRBJ1-2; D is perhaps TRBD1 (5 bases). The germline CDR1 and CDR2 sequences are MGHRA and YSYEKL. Trimming took 0 bases from V and 4 from J, leaving 12 bases between them. The CDR3 runs 15 residues. CDR3 sequence reads: CASSQDLTAAYGYTF. Here the CDR3 DNA reads TGCGCCAGCAGCCAAGATCTGACAGCTGCCTATGGCTACACCTTC.

The V call is TRBV28, the J call TRBJ2-4; no clear D gene. The CDR3 is 13 residues long. Germline V CDR1 and CDR2: MDHEN, SYDVKM. V lost 6 bases to trimming and J lost 1 base, with 7 bases between them. The CDR3, as DNA: TGTGCCAGCAGCCTTAGGGCCAAAAACATTCAGTACTTC. It is translated as CASSLRAKNIQYF.

The chain has TRBV18 and TRBJ2-3; D possibly matches TRBD1 or TRBD2 (5 bases each). This CDR3 spans 16 amino acids. V was pared by 5 bases and J by 2 bases, with 17 bases between. Per germline, CDR1 KGHSH and CDR2 LQKENI. As DNA, the CDR3 is TGTGCCAGCTCAATATCCGGGACGGTTGACACAGATACGCAGTATTTT. This encodes CASSISGTVDTDTQYF. Full variable domain (remainder filled in from reference TRBV18 and TRBJ2-3): NAGVMQNPRHLVRRRGQEARLRCSPMKGHSHVYWYRQLPEEGLKFMVYLQKENIIDESGMPKERFSAEFPKEGPSILRIQQVVRGDSAAYFCASSISGTVDTDTQYFGPGTRLTVL.

The chain has TRBV2 and TRBJ2-2; D may correspond to TRBD1 or TRBD2 (5 bases each). V gave up 8 bases and J gave up 8 bases, with 9 bases separating them. Germline CDR1 is SNHLY and CDR2 is FYNNEI. This CDR3 spans 11 amino acids. The CDR3 DNA reads as TGTGCCAGCGTGGGGACGGGGGAGCTGTTTTTT. This codes for CASVGTGELFF.

The CDR3 sequence: CASSLKGTEAFF. The CDR3 DNA follows: TGCGCCAGCAGCTTGAAAGGCACTGAAGCTTTCTTT. This rearrangement joins TRBV5-1 to TRBJ1-1; D is uncertain. This CDR3 is 12 amino acids long. Germline CDR1 is SGHRS and CDR2 is YFSETQ. V was clipped by 1 base and J by 4 bases, with 5 bases between them. Combining the CDR3 with reference TRBV5-1 and TRBJ1-1 gives the whole variable domain KAGVTQTPRYLIKTRGQQVTLSCSPISGHRSVSWYQQTPGQGLQFLFEYFSETQRNKGNFPGRFSGRQFSNSRSEMNVSTLELGDSALYLCASSLKGTEAFFGQGTRLTVV.

This clone was recorded a few times. The chain has TRBV3-1 (or the pseudogene TRBV3-2) and TRBJ2-2; the D is unclear. Trimming cost V 4 bases and J 13 bases, with 10 bases left between them. The CDR3 is 11 residues long. CDR1 is LGHDT and CDR2 is YNNKEL in the germline V gene (reference sequence). The CDR3 sequence is CASSRQGGLFF. CDR3 bases: TGTGCCAGCAGCCGTCAAGGTGGGCTGTTTTTT.

This clone occurred a few times. The chain uses TRBV7-9 and TRBJ2-2; D tentatively fits TRBD1 or TRBD2 (5 bases each). Germline CDR1 reads SEHNR; CDR2 reads FQNEAQ (reference sequence). V was clipped by 5 bases and J by 4 bases, with 11 bases between them. The CDR3 length is 14 residues. In DNA form, the CDR3 reads TGTGCCAGCAGCGCTGGTGGGGGCACCGGGGAGCTGTTTTTT. Translation: CASSAGGGTGELFF.

The rearrangement uses TRBV5-1 and TRBJ1-5; D is perhaps TRBD1 (6 bases). Germline CDR1 is SGHRS and CDR2 is YFSETQ. Trimming took off 4 bases at V and 4 bases at J, with 12 bases between the two ends. The CDR3 runs to 14 residues. The CDR3 protein is CASSPWDINQPQHF. In DNA form, the CDR3 reads TGCGCCAGCAGCCCGTGGGACATAAATCAGCCCCAGCATTTT.

This clone was detected only a few times. The chain uses TRBV19 and TRBJ1-5; D not certain. Germline lookup yields CDR1 LNHDA and CDR2 SQIVND (reference sequence). The CDR3 totals 17 residues. V lost 7 bases and J lost 0, with 19 bases in between. DNA for the CDR3: TGTGCCAGTACGGGGTTAATGGGGAAAAATAGCAATCAGCCCCAGCATTTT. It codes for CASTGLMGKNSNQPQHF.

The J gene is TRBJ2-5, the V gene TRBV7-3; perhaps TRBD1 as D (5 bases). V was clipped by 5 bases and J by 0 bases, with 10 bases between them. The germline V gene encodes CDR1 SGHTA and CDR2 FQGTGA. The CDR3 extends over 14 amino acids. DNA of the CDR3: TGTGCCAGCAGCCCGTCGGACAACCAAGAGACCCAGTACTTC. Translation gives CASSPSDNQETQYF.

In its sample, this clone was seen a few times. CDR3 protein: CATSDPFGGETGELFF. CDR3 DNA sequence: TGTGCCACCAGTGATCCCTTCGGGGGCGAAACCGGGGAGCTGTTTTTT. The chain joins TRBV24-1 to TRBJ2-2, with D possibly being TRBD1 or TRBD2 (6 bases each). V shed 3 bases and J shed 5 bases, with 15 bases lying between them. Looked up from germline, CDR1 is KGHDR and CDR2 is SFDVKD. The CDR3 sequence is 16 residues long.

V and J are TRBV4-1 and TRBJ2-5, with 10 bases identical to TRBD2. Per the germline V gene, CDR1 is MGHRA and CDR2 is YSYEKL. The J segment lost 2 bases and the V segment lost 6 bases, leaving 3 bases of the junction unmatched. The CDR3 contains 14 residues. This chain's CDR3 is CASRRTSGQETQYF. In nucleotides, the CDR3 is TGCGCCAGCAGAAGGACTAGCGGACAAGAGACCCAGTACTTC.

This clone has a single count. The chain has TRBV28 and TRBJ2-2; D is unresolved. The CDR3 has 12 residues. The ends were cut back, 6 bases at V and 1 base at J, with 3 bases in the middle. Germline CDR1 is MDHEN and CDR2 is SYDVKM. The CDR3 DNA reads as TGTGCCAGCAGCGTGAACACCGGGGAGCTGTTTTTT. This encodes CASSVNTGELFF. Full variable domain (outside the CDR3, taken from reference TRBV28 and TRBJ2-2): DVKVTQSSRYLVKRTGEKVFLECVQDMDHENMFWYRQDPGLGLRLIYFSYDVKMKEKGDIPEGYSVSREKKERFSLILESASTNQTSMYLCASSVNTGELFFGEGSRLTVL.

The chain couples TRBV29-1 to TRBJ1-2, with 10 nucleotides matching TRBD1. The CDR3 is 13 amino acids. The V and J ends lost 5 bases and 5 bases, in that order; junction bases with no gene match: 5. Germline-derived CDR1 and CDR2 are SQVTM and ANQGSEA. CDR3 amino acids: CSVSWGQGYGYTF. Written as DNA, the CDR3 is TGCAGCGTTTCCTGGGGACAGGGGTATGGCTACACCTTC.

CDR3 in DNA: TGCGCCAGCAGCTTGGCCGGGGGGTTTGGTCAGCCCCAGCATTTT. This encodes CASSLAGGFGQPQHF. The V and J genes are TRBV5-1 and TRBJ1-5, with D maybe TRBD1 (5 bases). From germline, CDR1 is SGHRS and CDR2 YFSETQ. V was clipped by 0 bases and J by 6 bases, with 13 bases between them. The CDR3 totals 15 residues.

The chain uses TRBV5-1 and TRBJ2-3, with D possibly matching TRBD2 (5 bases). V gave up 4 bases and J gave up 1 base, with 13 bases separating them. Germline V gives CDR1 SGHRS, CDR2 YFSETQ. This CDR3 is built from 15 residues. Here the CDR3 reads CASSTDFTRTDTQYF. The DNA for the CDR3 is TGCGCCAGCAGCACGGACTTTACCCGCACAGATACGCAGTATTTT.

The V gene is TRBV9, the J gene TRBJ2-1; TRBD1 or TRBD2 may be the D gene (5 bases each). Trimming shortened V by 0 bases and J by 6 bases, and 13 bases separated the two germline ends. Germline CDR1 reads SGDLS; CDR2 reads YYNGEE. The CDR3 has 15 residues. CDR3 sequence: CASSVDTGRPNEQFF. The CDR3 bases are TGTGCCAGCAGCGTAGATACGGGGCGCCCCAATGAGCAGTTCTTC.

The chain combines TRBV5-1 with TRBJ2-1, with D unresolved. V was pared by 0 bases and J by 0 bases, with 10 bases between. Germline CDR1 is SGHRS and CDR2 is YFSETQ. The CDR3 sequence is 16 residues long. DNA of the CDR3: TGCGCCAGCAGCTTGGAACTAACAAGCTCCTACAATGAGCAGTTCTTC. Amino acid sequence: CASSLELTSSYNEQFF.

The J gene is TRBJ2-1, the V gene TRBV6-4; TRBD2 aligns across 7 bases. Germline V CDR1 and CDR2: MRHNA, SNTAGT. V shed 3 bases and J 5 bases; nucleotides not matched to a gene: 7. This CDR3 has 15 amino acids. The CDR3 sequence: CASSEQGLGNNEQFF. The CDR3 bases are TGTGCCAGCAGTGAACAAGGACTAGGGAACAATGAGCAGTTCTTC.

The CDR3 DNA reads as TGCAGTGCTAGTAATCCTAGGGGGCCCGCATATGGCTACACCTTC. Amino acids: CSASNPRGPAYGYTF. The chain has TRBV20-1 and TRBJ1-2, with 7 bases matching TRBD1. Germline loops: CDR1 DFQATT, CDR2 SNEGSKA (reference sequence). V was clipped by 3 bases and J by 5 bases; unmatched bases: 12. The CDR3 covers 15 residues.